The sequence of this TCR beta chain was determined in a study of T cells in Graves' hyperthyroidism and ophthalmopathy. As for the study in general: Peripheral blood collection took place at initial diagnosis, before any treatment.

Researchers amplified the TCR beta CDR3 regions from RNA transcripts. HTBI primers drove first-round RT-PCR of the TCR CDR3. Each CDR3 protein is one row after TCRdb ran MiXCR on the multiplex PCR reads. The sample records a few hundred thousand distinct CDR3 sequences, around 13% being singletons. Clinical symptoms, serum thyroxine and TRAb, thyroid ultrasound and orbital computed tomography were used for the diagnoses. Germline lookup yields CDR1 SGHAT and CDR2 FQNNGV. The CDR3 length is 15 residues. As regards this clonotype: What it recognizes is unknown. A read error may be the cause here, since a much bigger clone is one base away.

General observations from the study: A model built on 13 V-J features separated ophthalmopathy from stable hyperthyroidism.

The sample was blood. The TCR sequence derives from a woman aged 40-49 years with Graves' ophthalmopathy. The chain uses TRBV11-2 and TRBJ1-4; weak D call: TRBD1 (6 bases). The CDR3 bases are TGTGCCAGCAGCTTAGGACAGGCCACTAATGGAAAACTGTTTTTT. Protein product: CASSLGQATNGKLFF. The variable domain in full, with the rest retrieved from reference TRBV11-2 and TRBJ1-4, is EAGVAQSPRYKIIEKRQSVAFWCNPISGHATLYWYQQILGQGPKLLIQFQNNGVVDDSQLPKDRFSAERLKGVDSTLKIQPAKLEDSAVYLCASSLGQATNGKLFFGSGTQLSVL.